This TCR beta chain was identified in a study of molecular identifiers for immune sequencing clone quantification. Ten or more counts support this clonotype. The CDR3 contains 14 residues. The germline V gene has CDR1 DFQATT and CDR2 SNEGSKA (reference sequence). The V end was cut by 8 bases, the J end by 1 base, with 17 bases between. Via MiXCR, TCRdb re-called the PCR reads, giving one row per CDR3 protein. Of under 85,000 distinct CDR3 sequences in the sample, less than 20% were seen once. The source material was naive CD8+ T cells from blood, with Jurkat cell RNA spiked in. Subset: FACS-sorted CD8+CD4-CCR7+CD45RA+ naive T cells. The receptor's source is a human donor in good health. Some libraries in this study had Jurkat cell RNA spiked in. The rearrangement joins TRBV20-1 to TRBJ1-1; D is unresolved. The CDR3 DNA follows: TGCAGTAAATACTCCGAAGTGGGGAACACTGAAGCTTTCTTT. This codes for CSKYSEVGNTEAFF.